The 15 T cell receptor beta chains below all came from one sample that was sequenced in a study of cytotoxic CD8 clonotypes in ibrutinib-treated CLL (dated by TCRdb to the early 2020s). Interpreted using the paper, the time point label stands for: approximately 11 months on ibrutinib. The library was produced with the immunoSEQ multiplex PCR assay. What TCRdb holds here is the immuneACCESS table cut down to in-frame rearrangements. Part of the clones is not present; checked against another copy, under half of the missing clones reflect an unresolved V gene, and the others are unexplained. In all, the sample holds about 160,000 clones, and 81% of those were seen once. The top ten hold roughly 1.9% of the sample. The specimen was PBMCs, collected after 12 months of ibrutinib treatment. These receptors all come from a human donor with chronic lymphocytic leukemia.

This sequence joins TRBV28 and TRBJ1-4; D gene ambiguous. The CDR3 spans 15 residues. V was shortened by 6 bases and J by 10 bases, with 21 bases between the two germline ends. CDR1 and CDR2 (germline): MDHEN, SYDVKM. CDR3 residues: CASSSPKVLIGKLFF. The CDR3 nucleotides read TGTGCCAGCAGCTCCCCTAAAGTGCTAATTGGAAAACTGTTTTTT.

This chain joins TRBV6-4 and TRBJ1-5; D gene uncertain. CDR1 MRHNA and CDR2 SNTAGT come from the germline V gene. This CDR3 comprises 16 residues. Trimming pared 0 bases from V and 0 bases from J, leaving 9 bases between. Here the CDR3 DNA reads TGTGCCAGCAGTGACTCGGCCAGAATTAGCAATCAGCCCCAGCATTTT. As protein: CASSDSARISNQPQHF.

The chain uses TRBV6-5 and TRBJ2-2; 10 nucleotides line up with TRBD1. The length of the CDR3 is 15 residues. The germline V gene has CDR1 MNHEY and CDR2 SVGAGI. Trimming removed 6 bases from V and 8 bases from J; junction bases left unmatched: 9. CDR3 sequence: CASSPGQGRSGELFF. The CDR3 region has the DNA TGTGCCAGCAGCCCGGGACAGGGGAGATCGGGGGAGCTGTTTTTT.

The chain carries TRBV19 and TRBJ1-2, with 7 bases lining up with TRBD1. The CDR3 sequence is 14 residues long. Per the germline V gene, CDR1 is LNHDA and CDR2 is SQIVND (reference sequence). V was clipped by 5 bases and J by 4 bases; unmatched bases: 7. CDR3 residues: CASSPHDRAYGYTF. The CDR3 bases are TGTGCCAGTAGTCCCCACGACAGGGCCTATGGCTACACCTTC.

The chain employs TRBV10-2 and TRBJ2-7; TRBD1 matches at 9 bases. V lost 6 bases, J lost 6 bases, and 3 bases stayed unmatched. This CDR3 is built from 12 residues. From germline, CDR1 is WSHSY and CDR2 SAAADI. The CDR3 sequence: CASRGTGREQYF. The CDR3 nucleotides read TGCGCCAGCAGAGGGACAGGGCGCGAGCAGTACTTC.

This sequence joins TRBV11-1 and TRBJ1-1; a possible D gene is TRBD1 (6 bases). This CDR3 has 14 residues. V was trimmed by 4 bases and J by 2 bases, leaving 11 bases between them. Germline V CDR1 and CDR2: SGHAT, FQDESV (reference sequence). The CDR3 nucleotides are TGTGCCAGCAGCTCCTTACAGGGTAACACTGAAGCTTTCTTT. Its protein is CASSSLQGNTEAFF.

This clone was counted only a few times. The chain carries TRBV5-6 and TRBJ2-1; 14 bases line up with TRBD2. The CDR3 covers 17 residues. V shed 4 bases and J 0 bases; nucleotides not matched to a gene: 3. Germline V CDR1 and CDR2: SGHDT, YYEEEE. CDR3 loop: CASSEGLAGASYNEQFF. CDR3 bases: TGTGCCAGCAGCGAGGGACTAGCGGGGGCCTCCTACAATGAGCAGTTCTTC. The full variable domain, in which reference TRBV5-6 and TRBJ2-1 provide the parts outside the CDR3, is DAGVTQSPTHLIKTRGQQVTLRCSPKSGHDTVSWYQQALGQGPQFIFQYYEEEERQRGNFPDRFSGHQFPNYSSELNVNALLLGDSALYLCASSEGLAGASYNEQFFGPGTRLTVL.

In this sample, this clone turned up a few times. This sequence joins TRBV27 and TRBJ1-5; D gene ambiguous. Germline V gives CDR1 MNHEY, CDR2 SMNVEV (reference sequence). This CDR3 has 12 residues. V was trimmed by 5 bases and J by 7 bases, leaving 9 bases between them. In DNA form, the CDR3 reads TGTGCCAGCAGTGGAGGTGCCCAGCCCCAGCATTTT. Residues: CASSGGAQPQHF.

This clone was detected a few times. This chain uses TRBV19 with TRBJ2-2; 7 bases agree with TRBD1. Germline lookup yields CDR1 LNHDA and CDR2 SQIVND (reference sequence). CDR3 size: 15 residues. With V trimmed by 5 bases and J by 6 bases, 9 bases remained unmatched. The chain's CDR3 is CASSWRQGISGELFF. CDR3 DNA sequence: TGTGCCAGTAGTTGGAGACAGGGAATATCCGGGGAGCTGTTTTTT.

J is TRBJ1-4 and V is TRBV2, with 8 bases fitting TRBD1. Germline values: CDR1 SNHLY, CDR2 FYNNEI. V trimming: 6 bases; J trimming: 12 bases; junction bases outside the gene matches: 3. The CDR3 length is 11 residues. The CDR3 region is CASRTGEELFF. CDR3 nucleotides: TGTGCCAGCAGGACAGGGGAGGAACTGTTTTTT.

The chain employs TRBV28 and TRBJ2-7; a weak D match, TRBD1 (6 bases). This CDR3 contains 13 residues. Germline values: CDR1 MDHEN, CDR2 SYDVKM. Deletions cut 6 bases from V and 5 bases from J, with 14 bases between. The CDR3 DNA follows: TGTGCCAGCAGATCCGGACAGTCGAACGAGCAGTACTTC. This encodes CASRSGQSNEQYF.

This chain links TRBV5-1 with TRBJ2-5, with unresolved D. Trimming left V 3 bases short and J 1 base short, with 7 bases between. The CDR3 loop spans 13 amino acids. CDR1 and CDR2 from the germline V gene are SGHRS and YFSETQ. In nucleotides, the CDR3 is TGCGCCAGCAGCTGGCTCGGCCAAGAGACCCAGTACTTC. Its translation: CASSWLGQETQYF.

In DNA, the CDR3 is TGCAGCGTCGGACAGGGAGCTCCAGCTTTCTTT. Translating it yields CSVGQGAPAFF. The chain uses TRBV29-1 and TRBJ1-1; 8 nucleotides align to TRBD1. The germline V gene has CDR1 SQVTM and CDR2 ANQGSEA. V was pared by 6 bases and J by 10 bases, with 7 bases of the junction left unmatched. The CDR3 loop spans 11 amino acids.

V is TRBV4-3 and J is TRBJ2-7, with TRBD1 matching over 10 bases. The length of the CDR3 is 15 residues. Germline CDR1 reads LGHNA; CDR2 reads YSLEER. The ends lost 3 bases at V and 4 bases at J; junction bases unmatched: 6. CDR3 loop: CASSQGTGDSYEQYF. In nucleotides, the CDR3 is TGCGCCAGCAGCCAGGGGACAGGGGATTCGTACGAGCAGTACTTC.

V is TRBV15 and J is TRBJ2-7, with 7 bases identical to TRBD1. With 1 base clipped from V and 4 bases from J, the junction kept 7 bases outside the gene matches. CDR3 length: 15 amino acids. Germline V gene sequence: CDR1 LNHNV, CDR2 YYDKDF (reference sequence). The CDR3 DNA is TGTGCCACCAGCAGAGTGGGACAGAATGGTTACGAGCAGTACTTC. Amino acids: CATSRVGQNGYEQYF.